The entry that follows covers one TCR beta chain sequence. This clonotype has only a few counts. The antigen this receptor binds is unknown. Base quality data are lacking; no much larger clone is found one base away. The entry originates in a study of blood T cells in healthy people across ages (dated by TCRdb to 2015 to 2017). Background for the entire study: In model experiments, template switching captured roughly one uniquely barcoded TCR beta cDNA molecule for every two T cells. To avoid experimental bias, donors of different ages were spread randomly across the sequencing lanes. Age-related changes in TCR beta repertoire diversity were measured in the study by deep sequencing normalized with unique cDNA molecular identifiers. Two additional independent replicas of 1 million unique cDNA reads from the same blood draw were analyzed for two donors (one aged 18 to 30 and one aged 80 or older). Donors were grouped into four age groups: young (average 16 years), middle-aged (roughly 38), aged (about 59) and long-lived (approximately 78).

The 39 donors, aged about 6 to 100 years, were systemically healthy Caucasian individuals from Russia. Roughly 10 milliliters of peripheral blood were collected from each donor into EDTA-treated Vacutainer tubes. Ficoll-Paque density-gradient centrifugation was used to isolate PBMCs, with at least 6 million per sample. Trizol reagent was used to extract total RNA from the PBMCs, yielding at least 5.5 micrograms per sample. For every donor, flow cytometry on a PBMC aliquot measured the percentage of naive CD45RAhigh/CD27high T cells. The investigation overall reported the following: Bulk unsorted PBMC profiling prevented conclusive comparison of naive and antigen-experienced compartments. There was a strong correlation between observed TCR beta diversity and the percentage of naive T cells measured by flow cytometry. Compared with the aged group, the long-lived group had more naive CD4+ T cells, fewer expanded clones and increased TCR diversity, a pattern suggesting age selection. As age increased, observed TCR beta diversity per million T cells dropped in a roughly linear way, and a significant reduction was already evident by age 40. Estimates of total diversity from one million sequenced T cells were regarded as lower bounds and underestimates. Because the CMV infection status of the donors was unknown, age-related changes in expanded clonotypes may potentially have been confounded.

Preparation of the library involved 5' RACE. This sample was sequenced with an Illumina HiSeq 2500. A second PCR of roughly 7 to 11 cycles was performed with a sample-barcoded 5' primer and a J-beta primer mix. Each TCR beta cDNA molecule received a unique molecular identifier from a template-switch 5' adaptor carrying 12 random nucleotides. Each sample yielded at least 2.5 million CDR3-containing paired-end reads. All of the RNA was converted into first-strand cDNA using the Mint cDNA synthesis kit, with a TRBC-specific oligonucleotide serving as the primer. Following uracil-DNA glycosylase treatment, all cDNA underwent a first 18-cycle PCR with the universal primers M1SS and BC2_uni_R. The authors processed their data as follows. For normalization, 1 million high-quality reads, each with a distinct molecular identifier, were randomly selected from each sample. Reads with shared molecular identifiers were discarded instead of being binned into consensus sequences. CDR3 identification, clonotype clustering and error correction used MiTCR with a Q25 quality threshold and the strictest error-elimination algorithm. Lower-bound total TCR beta diversity was estimated with a nonparametric unseen species model using Euler transformation. Using fastp at Q25 and MiXCR, TCRdb reprocessed the public reads and kept productive beta chains. One record per CDR3 amino acid sequence lists the most common genes and DNA. TCRdb, not the authors, supplied the V and J calls. This sample holds some 710,000 distinct CDR3 sequences; less than 60% were observed only once. The ten largest clonotypes hold about a sixth of the sample.

The CDR3 contains 15 residues, cysteine and phenylalanine counted. Only CDR3 DNA remains: 45 bases, in frame from the first base. V is trimmed back by 5 bases and J by 4 bases, and the junction contains 9 bases that no gene match accounts for. CDR1 and CDR2 were assigned from the germline V gene (reference sequence) as DFQATT and SNEGSKA. This clonotype originated in a man older than 75 in good health. This chain is built from TRBV20-1 and TRBJ2-1; 9 bases in between match TRBD1. The sample comprised blood. CDR3 sequence: CSALSRGQGYNEQFF. The DNA sequence follows: TGCAGTGCTCTCAGCCGGGGACAGGGTTACAATGAGCAGTTCTTC.